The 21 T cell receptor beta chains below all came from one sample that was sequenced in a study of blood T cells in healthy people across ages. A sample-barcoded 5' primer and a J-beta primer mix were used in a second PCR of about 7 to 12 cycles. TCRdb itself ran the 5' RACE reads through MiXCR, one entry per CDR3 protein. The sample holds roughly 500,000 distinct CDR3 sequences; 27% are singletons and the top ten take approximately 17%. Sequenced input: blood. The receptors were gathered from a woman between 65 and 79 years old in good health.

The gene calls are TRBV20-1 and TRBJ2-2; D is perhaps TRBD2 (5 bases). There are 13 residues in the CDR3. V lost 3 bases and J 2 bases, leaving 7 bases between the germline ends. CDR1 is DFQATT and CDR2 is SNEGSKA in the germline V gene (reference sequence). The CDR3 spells CSARDFNTGELFF. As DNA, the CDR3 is TGCAGTGCTAGGGACTTTAACACCGGGGAGCTGTTTTTT.

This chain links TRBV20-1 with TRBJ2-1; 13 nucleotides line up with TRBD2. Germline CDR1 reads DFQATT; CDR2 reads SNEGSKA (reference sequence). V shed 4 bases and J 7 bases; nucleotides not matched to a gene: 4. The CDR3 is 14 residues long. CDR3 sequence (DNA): TGCAGTGCTACCCGGACTAGCGGGGGTAATGAGCAGTTCTTC. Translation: CSATRTSGGNEQFF.

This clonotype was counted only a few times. DNA for the CDR3: TGTGCCAGCAGCGTAGACATCGCAACTAATGAAAAACTGTTTTTT. Protein: CASSVDIATNEKLFF. V and J are TRBV9 and TRBJ1-4, with no clear D. Trimming removed 0 bases from V and 0 bases from J, with 6 bases in between. The CDR3 runs to 15 residues. Germline V CDR1 and CDR2: SGDLS, YYNGEE.

CDR3 sequence (DNA): TGTGCCACCAGCTTAGGGGGGGTCATGAACACTGAAGCTTTCTTT. Its protein product is CATSLGGVMNTEAFF. The gene calls are TRBV15 and TRBJ1-1, with D maybe TRBD1 (6 bases). The CDR3 runs 15 residues. Trimming pared 5 bases from V and 0 bases from J, leaving 13 bases between. The germline V gene encodes CDR1 LNHNV and CDR2 YYDKDF (reference sequence).

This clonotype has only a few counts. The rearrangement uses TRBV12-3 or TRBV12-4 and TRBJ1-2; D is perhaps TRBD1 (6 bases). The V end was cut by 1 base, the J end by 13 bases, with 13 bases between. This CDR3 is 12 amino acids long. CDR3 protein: CASSLGDRICTF. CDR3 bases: TGTGCCAGCAGTTTAGGCGACAGGATTTGCACCTTC.

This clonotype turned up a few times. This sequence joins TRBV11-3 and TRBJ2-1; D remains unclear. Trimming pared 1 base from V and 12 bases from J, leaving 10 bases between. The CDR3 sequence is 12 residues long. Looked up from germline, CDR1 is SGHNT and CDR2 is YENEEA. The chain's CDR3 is CASSLGPGRQFF. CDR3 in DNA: TGTGCCAGCAGCTTAGGCCCCGGTAGGCAGTTCTTC.

The CDR3 sequence: CAISDPVRAEFYGYTF. The CDR3 DNA reads as TGTGCCATCAGTGACCCGGTTCGAGCCGAATTTTATGGCTACACCTTC. The V and J genes are TRBV10-3 and TRBJ1-2; D gene ambiguous. Trimming pared 3 bases from V and 5 bases from J, leaving 19 bases between. Germline lookup yields CDR1 ENHRY and CDR2 SYGVKD. The CDR3 is 16 residues long.

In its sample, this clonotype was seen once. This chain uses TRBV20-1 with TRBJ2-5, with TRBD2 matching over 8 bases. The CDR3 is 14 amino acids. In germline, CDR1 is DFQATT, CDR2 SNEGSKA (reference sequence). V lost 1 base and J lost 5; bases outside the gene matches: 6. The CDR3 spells CSARASASGETQYF. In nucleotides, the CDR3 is TGCAGTGCTAGAGCCTCCGCTAGCGGGGAGACCCAGTACTTC.

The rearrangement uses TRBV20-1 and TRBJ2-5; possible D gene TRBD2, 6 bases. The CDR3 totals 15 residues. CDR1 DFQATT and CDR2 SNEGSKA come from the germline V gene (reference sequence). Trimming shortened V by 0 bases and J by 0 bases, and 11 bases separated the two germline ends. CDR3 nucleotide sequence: TGCAGTGCTAGAGATCCACGGGACTACCAAGAGACCCAGTACTTC. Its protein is CSARDPRDYQETQYF.

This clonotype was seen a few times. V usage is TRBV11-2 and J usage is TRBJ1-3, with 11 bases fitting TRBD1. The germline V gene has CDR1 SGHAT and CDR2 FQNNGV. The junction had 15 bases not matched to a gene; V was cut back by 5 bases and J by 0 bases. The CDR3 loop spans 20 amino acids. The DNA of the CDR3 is TGTGCCAGCAGCCCACGATACGGGACAGGGGGTCAACGCTCTGGAAACACCATATATTTT. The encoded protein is CASSPRYGTGGQRSGNTIYF.

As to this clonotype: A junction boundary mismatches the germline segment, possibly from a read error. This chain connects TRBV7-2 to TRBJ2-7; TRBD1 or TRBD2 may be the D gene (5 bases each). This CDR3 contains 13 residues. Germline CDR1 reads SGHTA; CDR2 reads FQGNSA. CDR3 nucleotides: TGTGCCAGCGGCTTAGCCGGGGCCCTGGGGCAGCACTTC. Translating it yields CASGLAGALGQHF.

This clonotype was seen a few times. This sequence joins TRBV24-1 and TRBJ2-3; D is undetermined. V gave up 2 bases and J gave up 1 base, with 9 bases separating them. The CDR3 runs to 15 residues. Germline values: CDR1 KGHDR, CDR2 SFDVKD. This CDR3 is CATSDWGGRTDTQYF. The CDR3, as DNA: TGTGCCACCAGTGATTGGGGTGGACGCACAGATACGCAGTATTTT.

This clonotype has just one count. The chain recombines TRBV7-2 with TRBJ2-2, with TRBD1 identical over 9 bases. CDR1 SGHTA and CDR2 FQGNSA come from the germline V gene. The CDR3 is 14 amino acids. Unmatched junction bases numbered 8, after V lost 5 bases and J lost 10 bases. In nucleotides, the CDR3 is TGTGCCAGCAGCATCTGGACAGGGGAAATGGAGCTGTTTTTT. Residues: CASSIWTGEMELFF.

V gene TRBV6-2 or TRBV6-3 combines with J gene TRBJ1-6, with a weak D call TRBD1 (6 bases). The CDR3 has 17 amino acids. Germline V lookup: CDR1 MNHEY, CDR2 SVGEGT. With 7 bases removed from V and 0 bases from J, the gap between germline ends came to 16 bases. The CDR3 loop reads CASNLYRDASYNSPLHF. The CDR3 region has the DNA TGTGCCAGCAATTTATACAGGGATGCCTCCTATAATTCACCCCTCCACTTT.

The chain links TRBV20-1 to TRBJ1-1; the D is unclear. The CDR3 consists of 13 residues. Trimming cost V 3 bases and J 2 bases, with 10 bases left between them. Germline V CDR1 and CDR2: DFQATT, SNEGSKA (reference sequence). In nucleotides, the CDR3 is TGCAGTGCTAGTCTCCAGTCAAACACTGAAGCTTTCTTT. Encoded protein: CSASLQSNTEAFF.

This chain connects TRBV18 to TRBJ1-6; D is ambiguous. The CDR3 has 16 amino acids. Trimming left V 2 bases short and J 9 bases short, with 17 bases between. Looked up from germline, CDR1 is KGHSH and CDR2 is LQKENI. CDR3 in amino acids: CASSPNEGGKSSPLHF. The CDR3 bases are TGTGCCAGCTCACCAAACGAGGGCGGTAAAAGTTCACCCCTCCACTTT.

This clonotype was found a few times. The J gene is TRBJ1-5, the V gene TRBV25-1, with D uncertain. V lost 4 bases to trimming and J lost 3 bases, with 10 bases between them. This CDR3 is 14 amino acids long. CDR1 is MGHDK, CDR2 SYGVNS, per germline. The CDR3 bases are TGTGCCAGCAGTGGATCGGGGAACAATCAGCCCCAGCATTTT. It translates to CASSGSGNNQPQHF.

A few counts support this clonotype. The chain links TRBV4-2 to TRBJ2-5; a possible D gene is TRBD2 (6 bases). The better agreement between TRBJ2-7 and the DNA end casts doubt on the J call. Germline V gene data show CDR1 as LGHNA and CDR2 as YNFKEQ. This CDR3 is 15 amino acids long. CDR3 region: CASSQEWDSRNEQYF. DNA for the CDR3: TGTGCCAGCAGCCAAGAGTGGGACTCGAGAAACGAGCAGTACTTC.

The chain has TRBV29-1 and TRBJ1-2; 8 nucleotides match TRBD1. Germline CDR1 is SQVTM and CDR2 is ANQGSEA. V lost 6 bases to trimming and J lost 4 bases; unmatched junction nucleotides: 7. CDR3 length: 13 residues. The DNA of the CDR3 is TGCAGCGTATCGACAGGGGCTGGCTATGGCTACACCTTC. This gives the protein CSVSTGAGYGYTF.

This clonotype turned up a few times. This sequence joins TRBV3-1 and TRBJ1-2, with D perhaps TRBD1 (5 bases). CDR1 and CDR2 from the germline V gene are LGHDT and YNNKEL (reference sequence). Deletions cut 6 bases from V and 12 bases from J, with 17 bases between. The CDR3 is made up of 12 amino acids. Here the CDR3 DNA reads TGTGCCAGCAGTCTCGGGACGGGAGCCCACACCTTC. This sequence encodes CASSLGTGAHTF. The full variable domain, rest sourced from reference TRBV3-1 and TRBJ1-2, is DTAVSQTPKYLVTQMGNDKSIKCEQNLGHDTMYWYKQDSKKFLKIMFSYNNKELIINETVPNRFSPKSPDKAHLNLHINSLELGDSAVYFCASSLGTGAHTFGSGTRLTVV.

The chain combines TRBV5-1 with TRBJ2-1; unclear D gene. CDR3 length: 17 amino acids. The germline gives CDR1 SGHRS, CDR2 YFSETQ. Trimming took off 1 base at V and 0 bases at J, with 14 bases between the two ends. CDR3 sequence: CASSLNYGPSSYNEQFF. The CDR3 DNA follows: TGCGCCAGCAGCTTGAATTACGGCCCGTCCTCCTACAATGAGCAGTTCTTC.